The present TCR beta chain was sequenced within a study of blood T cell repertoires in COVID-19. CDR1 and CDR2 (germline): MDHEN, SYDVKM. This CDR3 region has 11 residues. The V gene lost 4 bases and the J gene lost 14 bases, with 9 bases spanning the gap. Assay used: immunoSEQ multiplex PCR; TCRdb lists only in-frame clones, some missing. The table includes fewer than 40,000 clones, approximately 90% detected once. The chain recombines TRBV28 with TRBJ1-6; D remains ambiguous. Sequencing was performed on peripheral blood. This TCR came from a man in his 70s with active COVID-19. CDR3 nucleotides: TGTGCCAGCAGTTCCCTCCCTTCCCTCCACTTT. Translating it yields CASSSLPSLHF.